The 31 T cell receptor beta chains presented below share a single source sample, sequenced in a study of TIL therapy for anti-PD-1-resistant metastatic lung cancer. The libraries were made with immunoSEQ v3. Sequencing used immunoSEQ multiplex PCR; TCRdb keeps in-frame clones, though not all of them. The profile covers 55,000 to 60,000 clones, with roughly 70% appearing a single time and 1.8% taken by the ten largest. The time point here: pre-treatment sample, taken before nivolumab and TIL therapy. Sequences were derived from blood, sampled at baseline. The source of these receptors is a person between 25 and 79 years old with non-small cell lung cancer.

The chain recombines TRBV7-9 with TRBJ2-1; 10 nucleotides align to TRBD2. Germline lookup yields CDR1 SEHNR and CDR2 FQNEAQ (reference sequence). The V and J ends lost 2 bases and 9 bases, in that order; junction bases with no gene match: 10. The CDR3 is 16 residues long. CDR3 DNA: TGTGCCAGCAGCTTAACGGCTAGCGGGAGACAGACTGAGCAGTTCTTC. Residues: CASSLTASGRQTEQFF.

The rearrangement joins TRBV19 to TRBJ2-5; 7 bases align to TRBD2. With V trimmed by 6 bases and J by 5 bases, 6 bases remained unmatched. The CDR3 consists of 13 residues. Germline V CDR1 and CDR2: LNHDA, SQIVND (reference sequence). The CDR3 reads CASRSSGVETQYF. The CDR3 nucleotides are TGTGCCAGTAGATCTAGCGGAGTGGAGACCCAGTACTTC.

The chain combines TRBV13 with TRBJ2-2, with D unresolved. Looked up from germline, CDR1 is PRHDT and CDR2 is FYEKMQ (reference sequence). The CDR3 contains 14 residues. V lost 5 bases, J lost 1 base, and 8 bases lay in between. The CDR3 bases are TGTGCCAGCAGCGCCGTCCTGAACACCGGGGAGCTGTTTTTT. Translated, it gives CASSAVLNTGELFF.

This chain joins TRBV9 and TRBJ2-7; no clear D gene. The CDR3 runs 15 residues. The germline V gene encodes CDR1 SGDLS and CDR2 YYNGEE. Between the trimmed V and J ends, which lost 0 bases and 0 bases, there was a span of 10 bases. The CDR3: CASSVGALFSYEQYF. Here the CDR3 DNA reads TGTGCCAGCAGCGTAGGCGCTCTATTCTCCTACGAGCAGTACTTC.

The J gene is TRBJ2-3, the V gene TRBV5-1; 13 bases agree with TRBD2. J was trimmed by 2 bases and V by 9 bases; bases with no gene match: 6. The CDR3 has 15 residues. Germline assignment: CDR1 SGHRS and CDR2 YFSETQ. The CDR3 loop reads CATKTSGGTTDTQYF. The CDR3 nucleotides are TGCGCCACCAAGACTAGCGGGGGGACCACAGATACGCAGTATTTT.

The chain couples TRBV10-3 to TRBJ2-3; the match to TRBD2 covers 12 bases. This CDR3 spans 18 amino acids. Trimming removed 6 bases from V and 1 base from J; junction bases left unmatched: 11. Per germline, CDR1 ENHRY and CDR2 SYGVKD. The CDR3 spells CAISRRLAGESRTDTQYF. Written as DNA, the CDR3 is TGTGCCATCAGCCGACGACTAGCGGGAGAATCGCGCACAGATACGCAGTATTTT.

Only one count was recorded for this clone. The V and J genes are TRBV19 and TRBJ1-5; the D is unclear. This CDR3 contains 14 residues. The germline gives CDR1 LNHDA, CDR2 SQIVND (reference sequence). Between the trimmed V and J ends, which lost 7 bases and 3 bases, there was a span of 13 bases. CDR3 sequence (DNA): TGTGCCAGTACCCTAGCGCAGCACAATCAGCCCCAGCATTTT. This sequence encodes CASTLAQHNQPQHF. The full variable domain, with the rest looked up from reference TRBV19 and TRBJ1-5, is DGGITQSPKYLFRKEGQNVTLSCEQNLNHDAMYWYRQDPGQGLRLIYYSQIVNDFQKGDIAEGYSVSREKKESFPLTVTSAQKNPTAFYLCASTLAQHNQPQHFGDGTRLSIL.

This clone was recorded once. The chain is built from TRBV7-2 and TRBJ2-5; the D gene is possibly TRBD1 (6 bases). Germline lookup yields CDR1 SGHTA and CDR2 FQGNSA. Trimming removed 2 bases from V and 7 bases from J, with 14 bases in between. The CDR3 has 14 amino acids. CDR3 protein: CASSLSRTVGTQYF. DNA for the CDR3: TGTGCCAGCAGCTTAAGCCGGACAGTTGGGACCCAGTACTTC.

V gene TRBV7-6 combines with J gene TRBJ2-3; 8 bases are a match to TRBD2. J was trimmed by 0 bases and V by 5 bases; bases with no gene match: 7. The germline CDR1 and CDR2 sequences are SGHVS and FNYEAQ. The CDR3 length is 16 residues. CDR3 in amino acids: CASSPVAGISTDTQYF. In nucleotides, the CDR3 is TGTGCCAGCAGCCCAGTAGCGGGGATAAGCACAGATACGCAGTATTTT. Drawing the rest from reference TRBV7-6 and TRBJ2-3, the complete variable domain is GAGVSQSPRYKVTKRGQDVALRCDPISGHVSLYWYRQALGQGPEFLTYFNYEAQQDKSGLPNDRFSAERPEGSISTLTIQRTEQRDSAMYRCASSPVAGISTDTQYFGPGTRLTVL.

The DNA of the CDR3 is TGCGCCAGCAGCCCAGGTACAGGTGGTGGGGGCTATGGCTACACCTTC. This sequence encodes CASSPGTGGGGYGYTF. The chain uses TRBV5-1 and TRBJ1-2, with D possibly TRBD1 on 5 matching bases. With 4 bases removed from V and 4 bases from J, the gap between germline ends came to 20 bases. Germline V lookup: CDR1 SGHRS, CDR2 YFSETQ. This CDR3 region has 16 residues.

This clone has only one observation. This chain links TRBV5-1 with TRBJ2-7; D may correspond to TRBD1 or TRBD2 (6 bases each). The CDR3 consists of 13 residues. Trimming took 7 bases from V and 9 from J, leaving 20 bases between them. Looked up from germline, CDR1 is SGHRS and CDR2 is YFSETQ. The CDR3 region has the DNA TGCGCCAGCCGAGGTAGGGACACGGAGGGGCAGTACTTC. Translated, it gives CASRGRDTEGQYF.

This rearrangement joins TRBV9 to TRBJ2-7; no clear D gene. The V and J ends lost 0 bases and 12 bases respectively, with 10 bases between them. This CDR3 contains 11 residues. Germline values: CDR1 SGDLS, CDR2 YYNGEE. The CDR3 DNA is TGTGCCAGCAGCGTAGCCTCGAGAAGGTACTTC. It codes for CASSVASRRYF.

This rearrangement joins TRBV7-3 to TRBJ2-1, with 7 bases lining up with TRBD2. The germline CDR1 and CDR2 sequences are SGHTA and FQGTGA. The CDR3 is made up of 16 amino acids. Trimming removed 5 bases from V and 0 bases from J; junction bases left unmatched: 7. CDR3 DNA sequence: TGTGCCAGCAGCACCCGAGCGGGGAGCTCCTACAATGAGCAGTTCTTC. Translating gives CASSTRAGSSYNEQFF. The full variable domain, rest sourced from reference TRBV7-3 and TRBJ2-1, is GAGVSQTPSNKVTEKGKYVELRCDPISGHTALYWYRQSLGQGPEFLIYFQGTGAADDSGLPNDRFFAVRPEGSVSTLKIQRTERGDSAVYLCASSTRAGSSYNEQFFGPGTRLTVL.

The rearrangement joins TRBV7-2 to TRBJ1-4; 8 bases match TRBD1. After removal of 1 base from V and 8 bases from J, the junction contained 3 bases not matched to a gene. Germline CDR1 is SGHTA and CDR2 is FQGNSA. This CDR3 is built from 14 residues. Here the CDR3 DNA reads TGTGCCAGCAGCTTAGGACAGGGGAGAGAAAAACTGTTTTTT. It specifies CASSLGQGREKLFF.

This clone showed up just a few times. J is TRBJ2-7 and V is TRBV28; 10 bases are a match to TRBD1. Trimming at V came to 9 bases and at J to 4 bases, leaving 9 bases not matched to a gene. This CDR3 comprises 14 residues. CDR1 MDHEN and CDR2 SYDVKM come from the germline V gene. The CDR3 reads CASHGGQGTYEQYF. The CDR3 DNA reads TGTGCCAGTCATGGGGGACAGGGGACTTACGAGCAGTACTTC.

V gene TRBV30 combines with J gene TRBJ1-2, with 9 nucleotides matching TRBD1. Germline-derived CDR1 and CDR2 are GTSNPN and SVGIG (reference sequence). The CDR3 runs 15 residues. V lost 3 bases, J lost 4 bases, and 9 bases stayed unmatched. CDR3 sequence (DNA): TGTGCCTGGAGCCCCGGGACAGGGAGGACCTATGGCTACACCTTC. This gives the protein CAWSPGTGRTYGYTF.

The rearrangement joins TRBV11-2 to TRBJ2-5, with TRBD1 matching 9 bases. The CDR3 contains 16 residues. Germline V CDR1 and CDR2: SGHAT, FQNNGV. The junction had 7 bases not matched to a gene; V was cut back by 3 bases and J by 2 bases. The CDR3 sequence: CASSFGSTGGQETQYF. The CDR3, as DNA: TGTGCCAGCAGCTTTGGGTCGACAGGGGGGCAAGAGACCCAGTACTTC.

This sequence joins TRBV28 and TRBJ2-2, with TRBD2 matching 11 bases. The germline V gene encodes CDR1 MDHEN and CDR2 SYDVKM. V trimming: 6 bases; J trimming: 8 bases; junction bases outside the gene matches: 11. The CDR3 contains 16 residues. In DNA form, the CDR3 reads TGTGCCAGCAGCCATAGCGGGAGGGGAGACGCGGGGGAGCTGTTTTTT. Its protein is CASSHSGRGDAGELFF.

The chain employs TRBV7-2 and TRBJ2-7, with TRBD1 matching 9 bases. This CDR3 spans 15 amino acids. V gave up 5 bases and J gave up 7 bases; unmatched junction bases: 12. Per germline, CDR1 SGHTA and CDR2 FQGNSA. The CDR3 region is CASSLQTGTGIEQYF. The CDR3 coding sequence is TGTGCCAGCAGCCTCCAAACCGGGACAGGGATTGAGCAGTACTTC.

The chain employs TRBV27 and TRBJ2-5; D gene uncertain. Trimming pared 5 bases from V and 0 bases from J, leaving 7 bases between. Germline V gives CDR1 MNHEY, CDR2 SMNVEV (reference sequence). CDR3 length: 13 residues. CDR3 bases: TGTGCCAGCAGTCCTTGGTACCAAGAGACCCAGTACTTC. Translated, it gives CASSPWYQETQYF.

V usage is TRBV18 and J usage is TRBJ1-1, with D perhaps matching TRBD1 (5 bases). From germline, CDR1 is KGHSH and CDR2 LQKENI. Trimming cost V 4 bases and J 0 bases, with 6 bases left between them. CDR3 length: 13 amino acids. For the CDR3, the DNA is TGTGCCAGCTCACGACAGATGAACACTGAAGCTTTCTTT. It is translated as CASSRQMNTEAFF.

This chain uses TRBV7-8 with TRBJ1-5; D gene ambiguous. V was trimmed by 8 bases and J by 7 bases, leaving 15 bases between them. CDR3 size: 13 residues. Germline lookup yields CDR1 SGHVS and CDR2 FQNEAQ. The CDR3 loop reads CASGTLTWQPQHF. In nucleotides, the CDR3 is TGTGCCAGCGGAACCTTAACGTGGCAGCCCCAGCATTTT.

The V call is TRBV11-3, the J call TRBJ2-7; D is possibly TRBD1 (6 bases). In germline, CDR1 is SGHNT, CDR2 YENEEA. V dropped 5 bases and J dropped 2 bases, with 16 bases sitting between them. The CDR3 contains 15 residues. CDR3 DNA: TGTGCCAGCAGCCGACAGGCAGGGAATACCTACGAGCAGTACTTC. Its protein product is CASSRQAGNTYEQYF. Looking up the rest from reference TRBV11-3 and TRBJ2-7 gives the full variable domain: EAGVVQSPRYKIIEKKQPVAFWCNPISGHNTLYWYLQNLGQGPELLIRYENEEAVDDSQLPKDRFSAERLKGVDSTLKIQPAELGDSAVYLCASSRQAGNTYEQYFGPGTRLTVT.

The chain couples TRBV7-8 to TRBJ2-2; tentatively, D is TRBD2 (5 bases). Trimming removed 5 bases from V and 3 bases from J, with 13 bases in between. Germline V gene lookup returns CDR1 SGHVS and CDR2 FQNEAQ. The CDR3 has 15 amino acids. The CDR3 loop reads CASSPGRVYTGELFF. The CDR3 DNA reads as TGTGCCAGCAGCCCGGGAAGGGTTTACACCGGGGAGCTGTTTTTT.

CDR3 sequence (DNA): TGTGCCAGCAGCTTCACAGGGGAATCGGGCTACGAGCAGTACTTC. This encodes CASSFTGESGYEQYF. This chain uses TRBV11-2 with TRBJ2-7, with 7 bases matching TRBD1. V shed 3 bases and J 3 bases; nucleotides not matched to a gene: 8. Germline V gene lookup returns CDR1 SGHAT and CDR2 FQNNGV. CDR3 length: 15 residues.

The chain joins TRBV7-8 to TRBJ2-1, with 11 bases matching TRBD2. The CDR3 extends over 15 amino acids. With 5 bases clipped from V and 0 bases from J, the junction kept 0 bases outside the gene matches. CDR1 and CDR2 (germline): SGHVS, FQNEAQ. CDR3 sequence (DNA): TGTGCCAGCAGCACTAGCGGGAGCTCCTACAATGAGCAGTTCTTC. It is translated as CASSTSGSSYNEQFF.

This clone has just a few counts. The rearrangement joins TRBV6-1 to TRBJ1-5; 8 bases match TRBD1. The CDR3 sequence is 15 residues long. J gave up 7 bases and V 2 bases, and 7 bases lay outside the gene matches. The germline gives CDR1 MNHNS, CDR2 SASEGT. CDR3 DNA: TGTGCCAGCAGTGAATTCAGGACAGGGTACCAGCCCCAGCATTTT. Translating gives CASSEFRTGYQPQHF.

The V call is TRBV11-3, the J call TRBJ2-6; D uncertain. Trimming shortened V by 3 bases and J by 0 bases, and 6 bases separated the two germline ends. Germline V CDR1 and CDR2: SGHNT, YENEEA. This CDR3 is 15 amino acids long. This CDR3 is CASSFAVSGANVLTF. The CDR3 region has the DNA TGTGCCAGCAGCTTTGCAGTCTCTGGGGCCAACGTCCTGACTTTC.

This sequence joins TRBV7-9 and TRBJ2-1, with 8 positions matching TRBD2. Germline V gene sequence: CDR1 SEHNR, CDR2 FQNEAQ (reference sequence). The trim removed 2 bases at V and 5 bases at J, leaving 11 bases unmatched. The CDR3 consists of 17 residues. CDR3 in amino acids: CASSLSGREERDNEQFF. As DNA, the CDR3 is TGTGCCAGCAGCTTAAGTGGGCGGGAGGAAAGGGACAATGAGCAGTTCTTC.

V usage is TRBV9 and J usage is TRBJ2-2; D is possibly TRBD1 (6 bases). The CDR3 consists of 17 residues. The V end was cut by 3 bases, the J end by 1 base, with 16 bases between. Germline V gene sequence: CDR1 SGDLS, CDR2 YYNGEE. CDR3 protein: CASSDSPGQWNTGELFF. In DNA, the CDR3 is TGTGCCAGCAGCGACTCCCCCGGACAGTGGAACACCGGGGAGCTGTTTTTT.

This clone turned up a few times. V and J are TRBV19 and TRBJ1-5, with D unclear. The CDR3 consists of 15 residues. Germline V gene lookup returns CDR1 LNHDA and CDR2 SQIVND (reference sequence). With 5 bases removed from V and 0 bases from J, the gap between germline ends came to 11 bases. The DNA of the CDR3 is TGTGCCAGTAGTCCCCGGGGAGGTAGCAATCAGCCCCAGCATTTT. Its translation is CASSPRGGSNQPQHF. Supplemented by reference TRBV19 and TRBJ1-5, the full variable domain reads DGGITQSPKYLFRKEGQNVTLSCEQNLNHDAMYWYRQDPGQGLRLIYYSQIVNDFQKGDIAEGYSVSREKKESFPLTVTSAQKNPTAFYLCASSPRGGSNQPQHFGDGTRLSIL.